The present entry profiles one TCR beta chain with its context. Per the original data handling: Amplified reference gene primers provided the basis for estimating nucleated cell counts. This table comes from immunoSEQ multiplex PCR, and its TCRdb copy is limited to in-frame clones, with some not included. The V and J calls and the clone size are those of that table, but D and trimming were determined from the DNA. The table shows approximately 160,000 clones, with around 83% occurring only once. The record originates from a study of blood T cell repertoires in COVID-19. Study in general: Acute-phase and convalescent COVID-19 samples originated in the United States, Italy and Spain.

In terms of age and location, participants ranged from roughly 18 to 100 years and lived in approximately 26 US areas. What was sequenced was PBMCs or T cells enriched from blood (not recorded which). The sequence came from a woman between 50 and 59 years old in a cohort exposed to, infected with or recovered from COVID-19 (not recorded which).

CDR3 protein: CASSLGGGAGTYYEQYF. Here the CDR3 DNA reads TGTGCCAGCAGCTTGGGAGGTGGAGCGGGGACCTACTACGAGCAGTACTTC. This rearrangement joins TRBV5-8 to TRBJ2-7; 7 bases match TRBD2. Germline V gives CDR1 SGHTS, CDR2 YDEGEE. The V and J ends lost 0 bases and 3 bases, in that order; junction bases with no gene match: 12. This CDR3 comprises 17 residues.